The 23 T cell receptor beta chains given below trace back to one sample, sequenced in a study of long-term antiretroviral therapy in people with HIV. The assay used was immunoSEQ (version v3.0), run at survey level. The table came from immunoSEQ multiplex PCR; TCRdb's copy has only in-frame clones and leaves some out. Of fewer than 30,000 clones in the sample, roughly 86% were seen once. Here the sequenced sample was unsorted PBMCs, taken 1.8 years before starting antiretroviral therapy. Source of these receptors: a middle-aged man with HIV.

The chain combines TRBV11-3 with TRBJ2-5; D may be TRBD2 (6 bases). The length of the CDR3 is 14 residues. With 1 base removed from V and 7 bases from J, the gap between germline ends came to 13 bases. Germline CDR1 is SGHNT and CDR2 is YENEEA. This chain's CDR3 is CASSLGRGGLTQYF. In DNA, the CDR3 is TGTGCCAGCAGCTTAGGGCGAGGAGGGCTGACCCAGTACTTC.

CDR3 sequence reads: CASSYFRGPYEQYF. The CDR3 bases are TGTGCCAGCAGTTACTTCCGGGGGCCCTACGAGCAGTACTTC. The genes are TRBV6-6 and TRBJ2-7; D may be TRBD1 or TRBD2 (6 bases each). The CDR3 length is 14 residues. V was shortened by 1 base and J by 2 bases, with 9 bases between the two germline ends. Germline V gene sequence: CDR1 MNHNY, CDR2 SVGAGI (reference sequence).

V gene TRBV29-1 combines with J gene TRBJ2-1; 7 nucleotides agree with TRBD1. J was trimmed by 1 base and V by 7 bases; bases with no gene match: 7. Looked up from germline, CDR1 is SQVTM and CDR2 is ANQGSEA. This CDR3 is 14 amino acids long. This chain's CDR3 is CSAPGRGSYNEQFF. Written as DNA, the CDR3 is TGCAGCGCACCGGGCAGGGGGTCCTACAATGAGCAGTTCTTC.

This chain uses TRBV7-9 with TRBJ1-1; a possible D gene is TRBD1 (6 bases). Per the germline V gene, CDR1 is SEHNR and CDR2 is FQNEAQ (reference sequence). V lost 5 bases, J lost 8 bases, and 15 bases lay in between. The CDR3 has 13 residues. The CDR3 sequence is CASSPPGGQEAFF. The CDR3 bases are TGTGCCAGCAGCCCTCCCGGGGGACAAGAAGCTTTCTTT.

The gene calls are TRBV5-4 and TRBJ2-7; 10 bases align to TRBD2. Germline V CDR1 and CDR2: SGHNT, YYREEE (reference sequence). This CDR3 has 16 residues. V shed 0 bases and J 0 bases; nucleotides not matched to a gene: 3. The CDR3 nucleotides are TGTGCCAGCAGCTTGGAGGGACTAGCGTTCTCCTACGAGCAGTACTTC. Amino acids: CASSLEGLAFSYEQYF.

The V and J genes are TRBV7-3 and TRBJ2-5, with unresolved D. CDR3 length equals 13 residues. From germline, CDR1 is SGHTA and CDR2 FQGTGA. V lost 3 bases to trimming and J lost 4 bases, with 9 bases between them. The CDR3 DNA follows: TGTGCCAGCAGCTTTGGGTTTGGAGAGACCCAGTACTTC. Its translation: CASSFGFGETQYF.

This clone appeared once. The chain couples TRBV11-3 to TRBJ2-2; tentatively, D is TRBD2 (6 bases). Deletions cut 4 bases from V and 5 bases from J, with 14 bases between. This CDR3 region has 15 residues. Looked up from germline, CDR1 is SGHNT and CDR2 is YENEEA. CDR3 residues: CASSYGSRTTGELFF. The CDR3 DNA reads TGTGCCAGCAGCTACGGGAGCAGAACAACCGGGGAGCTGTTTTTT. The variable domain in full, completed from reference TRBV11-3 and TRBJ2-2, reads EAGVVQSPRYKIIEKKQPVAFWCNPISGHNTLYWYLQNLGQGPELLIRYENEEAVDDSQLPKDRFSAERLKGVDSTLKIQPAELGDSAVYLCASSYGSRTTGELFFGEGSRLTVL.

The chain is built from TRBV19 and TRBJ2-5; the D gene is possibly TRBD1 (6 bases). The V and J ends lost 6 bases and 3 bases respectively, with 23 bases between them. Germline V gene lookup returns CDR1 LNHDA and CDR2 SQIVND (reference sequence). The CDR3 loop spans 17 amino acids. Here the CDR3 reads CASSGLDPGHMKETQYF. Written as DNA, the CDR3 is TGTGCCAGTAGCGGCCTCGATCCGGGACATATGAAAGAGACCCAGTACTTC. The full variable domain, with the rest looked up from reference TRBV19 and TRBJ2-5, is DGGITQSPKYLFRKEGQNVTLSCEQNLNHDAMYWYRQDPGQGLRLIYYSQIVNDFQKGDIAEGYSVSREKKESFPLTVTSAQKNPTAFYLCASSGLDPGHMKETQYFGPGTRLLVL.

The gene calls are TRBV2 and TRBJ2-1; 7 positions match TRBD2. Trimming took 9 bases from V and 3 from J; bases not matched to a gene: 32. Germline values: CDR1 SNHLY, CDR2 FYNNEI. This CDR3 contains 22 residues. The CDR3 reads CARDSWKNTVTQPGLNYNEQFF. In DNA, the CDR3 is TGTGCCAGGGATAGTTGGAAGAACACTGTAACACAACCGGGACTAAACTACAATGAGCAGTTCTTC.

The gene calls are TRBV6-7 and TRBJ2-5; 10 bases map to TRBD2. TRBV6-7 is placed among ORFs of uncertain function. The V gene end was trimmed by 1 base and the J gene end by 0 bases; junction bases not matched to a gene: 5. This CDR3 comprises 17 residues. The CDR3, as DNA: TGTGCCAGCAGTTACTTCCGGACTAGCGGAGACCAAGAGACCCAGTACTTC. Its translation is CASSYFRTSGDQETQYF.

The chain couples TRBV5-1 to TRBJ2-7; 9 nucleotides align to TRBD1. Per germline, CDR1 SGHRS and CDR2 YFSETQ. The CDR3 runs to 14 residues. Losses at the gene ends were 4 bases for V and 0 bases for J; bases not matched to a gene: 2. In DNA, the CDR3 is TGCGCCAGCAGCCGGACAGGGGACTCCTACGAGCAGTACTTC. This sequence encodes CASSRTGDSYEQYF.

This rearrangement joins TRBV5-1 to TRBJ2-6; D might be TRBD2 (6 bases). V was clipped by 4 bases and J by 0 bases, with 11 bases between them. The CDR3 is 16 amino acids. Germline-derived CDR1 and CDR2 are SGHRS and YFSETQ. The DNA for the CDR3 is TGCGCCAGCAGCGCTGGAGGGGTCTCTGGGGCCAACGTCCTGACTTTC. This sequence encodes CASSAGGVSGANVLTF.

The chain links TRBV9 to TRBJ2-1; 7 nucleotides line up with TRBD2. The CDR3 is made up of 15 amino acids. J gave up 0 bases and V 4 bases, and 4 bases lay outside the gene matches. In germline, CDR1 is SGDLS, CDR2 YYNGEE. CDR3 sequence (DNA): TGTGCCAGCAGCCCGTCGGGGGGCTCCTACAATGAGCAGTTCTTC. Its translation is CASSPSGGSYNEQFF.

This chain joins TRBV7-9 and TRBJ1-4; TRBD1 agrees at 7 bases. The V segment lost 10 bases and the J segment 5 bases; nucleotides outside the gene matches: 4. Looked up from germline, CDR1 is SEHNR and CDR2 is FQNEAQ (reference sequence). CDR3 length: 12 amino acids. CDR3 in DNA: TGTGCCACCGGGACAGAGAATGAAAAACTGTTTTTT. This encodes CATGTENEKLFF.

This chain's CDR3 is CASSFLGLENQGDTQYF. In DNA form, the CDR3 reads TGCGCCAGCAGCTTCCTCGGACTAGAGAATCAGGGAGATACGCAGTATTTT. The chain employs TRBV5-1 and TRBJ2-3, with 7 positions matching TRBD2. Germline-derived CDR1 and CDR2 are SGHRS and YFSETQ. J lost 5 bases, V lost 2 bases, and 14 bases had no gene match. The CDR3 runs 17 residues.

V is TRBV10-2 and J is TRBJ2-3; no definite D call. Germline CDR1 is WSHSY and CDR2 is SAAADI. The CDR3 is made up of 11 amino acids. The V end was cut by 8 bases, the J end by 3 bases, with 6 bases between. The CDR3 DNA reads TGCGCCAGCCGGGTTACAGATACGCAGTATTTT. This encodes CASRVTDTQYF.

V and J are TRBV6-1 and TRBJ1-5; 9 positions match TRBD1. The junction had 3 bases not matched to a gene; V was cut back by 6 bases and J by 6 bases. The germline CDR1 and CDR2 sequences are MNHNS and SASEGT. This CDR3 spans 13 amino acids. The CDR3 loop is CASRGQGTQPQHF. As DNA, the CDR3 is TGTGCCAGCAGGGGACAGGGCACTCAGCCCCAGCATTTT.

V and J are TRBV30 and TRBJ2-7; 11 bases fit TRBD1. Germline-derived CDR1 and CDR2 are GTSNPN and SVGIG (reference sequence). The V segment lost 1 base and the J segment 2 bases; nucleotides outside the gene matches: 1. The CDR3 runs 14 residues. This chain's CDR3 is CAWSGDRGTYEQYF. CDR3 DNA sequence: TGTGCCTGGAGTGGGGACAGGGGGACCTACGAGCAGTACTTC.

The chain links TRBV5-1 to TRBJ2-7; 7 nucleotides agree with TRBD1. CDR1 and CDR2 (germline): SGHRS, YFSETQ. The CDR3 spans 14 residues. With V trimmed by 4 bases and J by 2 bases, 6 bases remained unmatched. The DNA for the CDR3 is TGCGCCAGCAGCCTAGTGGACAGGACCTACGAGCAGTACTTC. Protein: CASSLVDRTYEQYF.

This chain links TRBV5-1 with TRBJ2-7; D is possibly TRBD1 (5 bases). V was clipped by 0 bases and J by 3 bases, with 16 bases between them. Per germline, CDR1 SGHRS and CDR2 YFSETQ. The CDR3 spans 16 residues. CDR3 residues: CASSLDKRQSDYEQYF. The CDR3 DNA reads TGCGCCAGCAGCTTGGACAAGAGACAGTCAGACTACGAGCAGTACTTC.

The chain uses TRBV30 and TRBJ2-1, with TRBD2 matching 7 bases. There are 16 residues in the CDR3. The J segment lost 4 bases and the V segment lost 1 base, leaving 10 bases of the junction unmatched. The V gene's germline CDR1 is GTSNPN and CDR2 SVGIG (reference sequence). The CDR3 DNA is TGTGCCTGGAGTGGAGTCGGGCTAGCGGCTTACAATGAGCAGTTCTTC. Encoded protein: CAWSGVGLAAYNEQFF.

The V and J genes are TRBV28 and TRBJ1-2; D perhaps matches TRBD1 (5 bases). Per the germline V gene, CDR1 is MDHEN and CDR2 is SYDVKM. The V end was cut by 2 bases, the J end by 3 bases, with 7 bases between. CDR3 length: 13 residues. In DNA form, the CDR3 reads TGTGCCAGCAGTTTAAGGGACCACTATGGCTACACCTTC. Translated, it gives CASSLRDHYGYTF.

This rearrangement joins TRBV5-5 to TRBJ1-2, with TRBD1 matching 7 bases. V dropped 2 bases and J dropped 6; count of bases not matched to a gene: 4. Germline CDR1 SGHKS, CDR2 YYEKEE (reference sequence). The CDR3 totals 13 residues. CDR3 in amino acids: CASSFYTGDGYTF. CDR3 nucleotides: TGTGCCAGCAGCTTTTATACAGGGGATGGCTACACCTTC.